This T cell receptor (beta chain) was captured by sequencing in a study of blood T cell repertoires in COVID-19. Looking at the study overall: T cells, B-cell-depleted T cells, or PBMCs provided the cDNA or gDNA that served as material.

Repertoires were generated with immunoSEQ multiplex PCR, while TCRdb's copy carries only in-frame clones and drops some. The data contain about 94,000 clones, 80% of them singletons. Germline CDR1 and CDR2: LGHDT and YNNKEL (reference sequence). This CDR3 region has 14 residues. V was pared by 5 bases and J by 2 bases, with 12 bases between. The receptor was derived from a woman aged 80 or over with acute or convalescent COVID-19. Sequences were obtained from peripheral blood. The chain couples TRBV3-1 (or the pseudogene TRBV3-2) to TRBJ2-5; D might be TRBD1 (6 bases). DNA of the CDR3: TGTGCCAGCAGCACCCCGGGACAACAAGAGACCCAGTACTTC. Its translation is CASSTPGQQETQYF.